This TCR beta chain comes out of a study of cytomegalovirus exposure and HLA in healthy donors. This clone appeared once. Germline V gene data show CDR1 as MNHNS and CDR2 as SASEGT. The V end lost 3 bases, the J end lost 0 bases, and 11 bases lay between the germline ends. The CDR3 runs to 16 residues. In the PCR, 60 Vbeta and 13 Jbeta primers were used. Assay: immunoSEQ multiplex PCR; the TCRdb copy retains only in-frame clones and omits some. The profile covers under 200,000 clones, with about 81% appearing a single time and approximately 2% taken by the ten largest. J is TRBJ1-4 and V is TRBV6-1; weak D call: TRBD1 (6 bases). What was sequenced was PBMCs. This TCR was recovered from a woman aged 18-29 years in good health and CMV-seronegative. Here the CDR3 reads CASSDRAGATNEKLFF. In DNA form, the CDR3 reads TGTGCCAGCAGTGACCGAGCAGGGGCAACTAATGAAAAACTGTTTTTT.